These 27 T cell receptor beta chains came from one sample sequenced in a study of shared T cell receptors in the human thymus (dated by TCRdb to about 2021). Receptors were amplified or captured by the immunoSEQ multiplex PCR assay. TCRdb carries this immuneACCESS record with in-frame sequences only. Its versions omit some clonotypes, under half of them owing to an unresolved V gene in the studies checked, with the rest unexplained. This sample gives about 660,000 clones in total; approximately 87% of them show up just once. Jointly, the top ten make up 0.0095% to 0.012% of the sample. This sample also appeared in a second study, on human thymus T cells.

Sequenced input: thymocytes. Every receptor here comes from a boy under two years old with a congenital heart defect. Donor details come from another sample of the same person, matched by shared clones.

The chain links TRBV30 to TRBJ1-2; maybe TRBD1 (6 bases). The V gene's germline CDR1 is GTSNPN and CDR2 SVGIG (reference sequence). Trimming pared 3 bases from V and 8 bases from J, leaving 22 bases between. The CDR3 sequence is 15 residues long. The CDR3, as DNA: TGTGCCTGGAGCGTGAGACGGCGGGGGCTAGGGGGCTACACCTTC. It is translated as CAWSVRRRGLGGYTF. The full variable domain, its missing parts supplied by reference TRBV30 and TRBJ1-2, is SQTIHQWPATLVQPVGSPLSLECTVEGTSNPNLYWYRQAAGRGLQLLFYSVGIGQISSEVPQNLSASRPQDRQFILSSKKLLLSDSGFYLCAWSVRRRGLGGYTFGSGTRLTVV.

The chain is built from TRBV19 and TRBJ2-1, with 7 positions matching TRBD2. The ends lost 6 bases at V and 5 bases at J; junction bases unmatched: 16. This CDR3 contains 17 residues. The germline V gene has CDR1 LNHDA and CDR2 SQIVND (reference sequence). The CDR3 region is CASSSLQPGGPDNEQFF. Here the CDR3 DNA reads TGTGCCAGTAGCTCCCTCCAGCCGGGAGGTCCCGACAATGAGCAGTTCTTC.

This clone was seen once. The gene calls are TRBV7-2 and TRBJ2-7; a possible D gene is TRBD1 (7 bases). The germline CDR1 and CDR2 sequences are SGHTA and FQGNSA. The CDR3 consists of 17 residues. Trimming left V 5 bases short and J 3 bases short, with 23 bases between. CDR3 in amino acids: CASSLNGGGRGNYEQYF. The DNA for the CDR3 is TGTGCCAGCAGCCTCAACGGAGGGGGCAGGGGAAACTACGAGCAGTACTTC.

This sequence joins TRBV5-1 and TRBJ2-1, with 13 bases lining up with TRBD2. CDR3 size: 16 residues. J lost 6 bases, V lost 2 bases, and 5 bases had no gene match. Looked up from germline, CDR1 is SGHRS and CDR2 is YFSETQ. DNA of the CDR3: TGCGCCAGCAGCTTCTCGACTAGCGGGAGGACCAATGAGCAGTTCTTC. It encodes CASSFSTSGRTNEQFF.

This chain uses TRBV28 with TRBJ2-1; TRBD2 agrees at 9 bases. Germline lookup yields CDR1 MDHEN and CDR2 SYDVKM. Losses at the gene ends were 3 bases for V and 4 bases for J; bases not matched to a gene: 13. The CDR3 spans 18 residues. In nucleotides, the CDR3 is TGTGCCAGCAGTTTCACCAGCGGGAGGACGCGCGTGTACAATGAGCAGTTCTTC. Protein product: CASSFTSGRTRVYNEQFF. Together with reference TRBV28 and TRBJ2-1, the CDR3 gives the full variable domain: DVKVTQSSRYLVKRTGEKVFLECVQDMDHENMFWYRQDPGLGLRLIYFSYDVKMKEKGDIPEGYSVSREKKERFSLILESASTNQTSMYLCASSFTSGRTRVYNEQFFGPGTRLTVL.

The rearrangement uses TRBV7-9 and TRBJ2-7; D gene ambiguous. Trimming cost V 8 bases and J 6 bases, with 8 bases left between them. This CDR3 contains 10 residues. Germline V gives CDR1 SEHNR, CDR2 FQNEAQ (reference sequence). CDR3 bases: TGTGCCAGCGGCAGGCTCGAGCAGTACTTC. Encoded protein: CASGRLEQYF.

The chain employs TRBV4-1 and TRBJ2-7; 7 nucleotides align to TRBD2. This CDR3 region has 15 residues. The V gene's germline CDR1 is MGHRA and CDR2 YSYEKL. V lost 5 bases and J lost 5; bases outside the gene matches: 12. CDR3 residues: CASSWRLAPLDEQYF. CDR3 nucleotide sequence: TGCGCCAGCAGCTGGCGACTAGCCCCGTTGGACGAGCAGTACTTC.

This clone came up a few times. The V and J genes are TRBV6-4 and TRBJ2-2, with TRBD2 matching 14 bases. This CDR3 region has 15 residues. CDR1 and CDR2 from the germline V gene are MRHNA and SNTAGT. With 7 bases clipped from V and 7 bases from J, the junction kept 5 bases outside the gene matches. Here the CDR3 DNA reads TGTGCCAGCATTGGGACTAGCGGGGGCGGCGGGGAGCTGTTTTTT. It is translated as CASIGTSGGGGELFF.

This chain connects TRBV10-1 to TRBJ2-6, with 10 bases matching TRBD1. The junction had 9 bases not matched to a gene; V was cut back by 1 base and J by 0 bases. The CDR3 runs 20 residues. Germline loops: CDR1 WNHNN, CDR2 SYGVQD (reference sequence). In DNA, the CDR3 is TGCGCCAGCAGTGAGTGGCCCCCGGGACAGGGGAGCTCTGGGGCCAACGTCCTGACTTTC. It specifies CASSEWPPGQGSSGANVLTF.

This rearrangement joins TRBV19 to TRBJ2-4; 13 bases align to TRBD2. J was trimmed by 0 bases and V by 10 bases; bases with no gene match: 9. This CDR3 has 17 residues. In germline, CDR1 is LNHDA, CDR2 SQIVND (reference sequence). The CDR3 reads CATMGLAGLVAKNIQYF. CDR3 sequence (DNA): TGTGCCACCATGGGACTAGCGGGACTCGTAGCCAAAAACATTCAGTACTTC.

The V call is TRBV15, the J call TRBJ2-7; the match to TRBD2 covers 16 bases. The CDR3 totals 18 residues. Germline loops: CDR1 LNHNV, CDR2 YYDKDF (reference sequence). V shed 3 bases and J 2 bases; nucleotides not matched to a gene: 7. The CDR3 loop is CATSSGTSGRATPYEQYF. CDR3 DNA: TGTGCCACCAGCAGCGGGACTAGCGGGAGGGCTACACCCTACGAGCAGTACTTC.

The chain couples TRBV19 to TRBJ2-1, with TRBD2 matching 7 bases. Germline values: CDR1 LNHDA, CDR2 SQIVND (reference sequence). The CDR3 contains 13 residues. V shed 7 bases, J shed 8 bases, and the junction held 8 bases outside the gene matches. The CDR3 sequence: CASKSGIGDEQFF. The CDR3 nucleotides read TGTGCCAGTAAGAGCGGGATCGGCGATGAGCAGTTCTTC.

This rearrangement joins TRBV5-1 to TRBJ2-2; D is unclear. V lost 1 base to trimming and J lost 3 bases, with 10 bases between them. Germline CDR1 is SGHRS and CDR2 is YFSETQ. The CDR3 is 15 residues long. The DNA of the CDR3 is TGCGCCAGCAGCTTGTACTTCAGCGACACCGGGGAGCTGTTTTTT. Translation gives CASSLYFSDTGELFF.

Comment on this clone: The same CDR3 is also encoded by other DNA sequences in this sample. This sequence joins TRBV28 and TRBJ2-7, with D perhaps TRBD2 (6 bases). The CDR3 contains 14 residues. Trimming left V 2 bases short and J 1 base short, with 9 bases between. Germline CDR1 and CDR2: MDHEN and SYDVKM. The CDR3 coding sequence is TGTGCCAGCAGTTTAGCGGGAAGATCCTACGAGCAGTACTTC. Residues: CASSLAGRSYEQYF.

V and J are TRBV4-2 and TRBJ1-2, with D possibly matching TRBD1 (5 bases). This CDR3 is 18 amino acids long. V was trimmed by 0 bases and J by 0 bases, leaving 17 bases between them. Germline CDR1 LGHNA, CDR2 YNFKEQ. CDR3 sequence: CASSQEPSRAEANYGYTF. For the CDR3, the DNA is TGTGCCAGCAGCCAAGAGCCTTCCAGGGCAGAAGCTAACTATGGCTACACCTTC.

The V and J genes are TRBV7-2 and TRBJ2-3; TRBD2 matches at 12 bases. Germline V gives CDR1 SGHTA, CDR2 FQGNSA. The length of the CDR3 is 15 residues. V trimming: 4 bases; J trimming: 5 bases; junction bases outside the gene matches: 4. The CDR3 DNA sequence: TGTGCCAGCAGCTCTAGCGGGAGGGCAGTAGATACGCAGTATTTT. It encodes CASSSSGRAVDTQYF.

The chain uses TRBV6-1 and TRBJ2-7; D is possibly TRBD2 (5 bases). Germline-derived CDR1 and CDR2 are MNHNS and SASEGT. V gave up 10 bases and J gave up 0 bases, with 19 bases separating them. The CDR3 is made up of 15 amino acids. Here the CDR3 reads CATQRSRTSSYEQYF. CDR3 bases: TGTGCCACCCAGAGGTCGCGGACTTCCTCCTACGAGCAGTACTTC.

The chain carries TRBV5-8 and TRBJ2-2, with D unresolved. V lost 5 bases to trimming and J lost 0 bases, with 20 bases between them. Germline CDR1 SGHTS, CDR2 YDEGEE. The CDR3 sequence is 18 residues long. CDR3 amino acids: CASRPPGPAFANTGELFF. In DNA form, the CDR3 reads TGTGCCAGCAGACCCCCGGGTCCAGCGTTCGCGAACACCGGGGAGCTGTTTTTT. The full variable domain, completed using reference TRBV5-8 and TRBJ2-2, is EAGVTQSPTHLIKTRGQQATLRCSPISGHTSVYWYQQALGLGLQFLLWYDEGEERNRGNFPPRFSGRQFPNYSSELNVNALELEDSALYLCASRPPGPAFANTGELFFGEGSRLTVL.

The V and J genes are TRBV7-2 and TRBJ2-3; a weak D match, TRBD2 (5 bases). From germline, CDR1 is SGHTA and CDR2 FQGNSA. This CDR3 contains 16 residues. V lost 5 bases, J lost 0 bases, and 15 bases lay in between. The CDR3 DNA reads TGTGCCAGCAGCCCCCAGACCGGGGATAGCACAGATACGCAGTATTTT. Its translation is CASSPQTGDSTDTQYF.

This clone was observed once. The J gene is TRBJ1-2, the V gene TRBV6-1, with TRBD1 identical over 7 bases. Germline CDR1 MNHNS, CDR2 SASEGT. This CDR3 contains 13 residues. V dropped 6 bases and J dropped 4; count of bases not matched to a gene: 5. CDR3 residues: CASSTTGLYGYTF. The CDR3 region has the DNA TGTGCCAGCAGCACGACAGGGCTCTATGGCTACACCTTC.

The J gene is TRBJ1-4, the V gene TRBV21-1. TRBV21-1 is given as a pseudogene. The CDR3 is made up of 17 amino acids. The CDR3: CASSKAWEADSYEKLFF. The CDR3 nucleotides read TGTGCCAGCAGCAAAGCGTGGGAGGCAGACTCCTATGAAAAACTGTTTTTT.

The V call is TRBV14, the J call TRBJ1-1; 8 positions agree with TRBD1. CDR1 SGHDN and CDR2 FVKESK come from the germline V gene. The CDR3 has 17 amino acids. V gave up 1 base and J gave up 1 base; unmatched junction bases: 8. This chain's CDR3 is CASSQGTGGRRNTEAFF. CDR3 in DNA: TGTGCCAGCAGCCAAGGAACAGGGGGAAGGAGGAACACTGAAGCTTTCTTT.

The chain joins TRBV10-3 to TRBJ2-7; 9 positions match TRBD1. Germline values: CDR1 ENHRY, CDR2 SYGVKD. The trim removed 1 base at V and 5 bases at J, leaving 6 bases unmatched. The CDR3 has 15 amino acids. In DNA form, the CDR3 reads TGTGCCATCAGTGAGTGGGACAGGGTCGTCCACGAGCAGTACTTC. It specifies CAISEWDRVVHEQYF.

The genes are TRBV14 and TRBJ2-7, with 8 nucleotides matching TRBD2. The CDR3 has 16 residues. V shed 4 bases, J shed 4 bases, and the junction held 12 bases outside the gene matches. Germline lookup yields CDR1 SGHDN and CDR2 FVKESK. This CDR3 is CASSPSFGLAAYEQYF. The CDR3, as DNA: TGTGCCAGCAGCCCGAGCTTCGGACTAGCAGCATACGAGCAGTACTTC.

This chain uses TRBV11-2 with TRBJ2-7; the D gene is possibly TRBD2 (5 bases). The CDR3 has 12 residues. Germline values: CDR1 SGHAT, CDR2 FQNNGV. V was trimmed by 5 bases and J by 7 bases, leaving 12 bases between them. CDR3 sequence reads: CASSQDSGEQYF. CDR3 coding DNA: TGTGCCAGCAGCCAAGACTCGGGGGAGCAGTACTTC.

This clone was recorded a few times. The chain links TRBV30 to TRBJ1-4, with a weak D call TRBD1 (5 bases). V lost 3 bases and J lost 8, with 7 bases in between. The germline V gene encodes CDR1 GTSNPN and CDR2 SVGIG (reference sequence). This CDR3 is built from 11 residues. CDR3 amino acids: CAWRAGEKLFF. The CDR3 DNA follows: TGTGCCTGGAGGGCAGGGGAAAAACTGTTTTTT.

The chain has TRBV6-1 and TRBJ1-3; 7 nucleotides match TRBD1. Germline V lookup: CDR1 MNHNS, CDR2 SASEGT. There are 16 residues in the CDR3. V was clipped by 2 bases and J by 4 bases; unmatched bases: 8. The CDR3 sequence: CASSELGQGVGNTIYF. CDR3 in DNA: TGTGCCAGCAGTGAACTCGGGCAGGGGGTAGGAAACACCATATATTTT.